This TCR beta chain is from a study of blood T cells in healthy people across ages (dated by TCRdb to between 2014 and 2016). The study in broad terms: In model experiments, roughly one uniquely barcoded TCR beta cDNA molecule per two T cells was captured by template switching. Using deep sequencing normalized with unique cDNA molecular identifiers, the study measured how TCR beta repertoire diversity changes with age. Four age groups were formed from the donors: young (average approximately 15 years), middle-aged (around 40), aged (over 55) and long-lived (around 82). To avoid experimental bias, donors of different ages were spread randomly across the sequencing lanes. Two additional independent replicas of 1 million unique cDNA reads from the same blood draw were analyzed for two donors (one aged 18 to 29 and one aged 80 or older). Broader findings and caveats from the paper: The percentage of naive T cells measured by flow cytometry correlated strongly with observed TCR beta diversity. Observed TCR beta diversity per million T cells fell roughly linearly with age, and a significant reduction was already apparent by age approximately 41. Bulk unsorted PBMC profiling prevented conclusive comparison of naive and antigen-experienced compartments. Donor CMV infection status was unknown, potentially confounding age-related changes in expanded clonotypes. Estimates of total diversity based on one million sequenced T cells were regarded as lower bounds and as underestimates. Compared with the aged group, the long-lived group had more naive CD4+ T cells, fewer expanded clones and increased TCR diversity, a pattern suggesting age selection.

Worth noting for this clonotype: Its antigen remains undetermined. Per-nucleotide qualities are absent, and no much larger clonotype sits a single base away.

The donors were roughly 38 Caucasian individuals from Russia, aged roughly 6 to 90 years, who were systemically healthy. Approximately 10 milliliters of peripheral blood were collected from each donor into EDTA-treated Vacutainer tubes. Ficoll-Paque density-gradient centrifugation was used to isolate PBMCs, with at least 7 million per sample. Total RNA was extracted from PBMCs with Trizol reagent, with at least 5 micrograms obtained per sample. For every donor, flow cytometry on a PBMC aliquot measured the percentage of naive CD45RAhigh/CD27high T cells. Including cysteine and phenylalanine, the CDR3 has 14 amino acids. Only the CDR3 DNA stays, 42 bases, in frame from base 1. The germline V end is reduced by 8 bases and the J end by 5 bases; junction bases left unmatched: 9. The library was produced with 5' RACE. Sequencing instrument: Illumina HiSeq 2500. A second roughly 6 to 12 cycle PCR used a sample-barcoded 5' primer and a J-beta primer mix. A unique molecular identifier was introduced onto each TCR beta cDNA molecule by a template-switch 5' adaptor carrying 12 random nucleotides. At least 2.5 million CDR3-containing paired-end reads were obtained from each sample. First-strand cDNA synthesis was performed from all RNA using the Mint cDNA synthesis kit, with priming by a TRBC-specific oligonucleotide. Following uracil-DNA glycosylase treatment, a first 18-cycle PCR with universal primers M1SS and BC2_uni_R was performed on all cDNA. The original pipeline was this. Normalization of each sample was performed by random selection of 1 million high-quality reads, each carrying a distinct molecular identifier. Reads with shared molecular identifiers were discarded instead of being binned into consensus sequences. CDR3 identification, clonotype clustering and error correction used MiTCR with a Q25 quality threshold and the strictest error-elimination algorithm. A nonparametric unseen species model using Euler transformation provided a lower-bound estimate of total TCR beta diversity. TCRdb reran the public reads through fastp at Q25 and MiXCR, keeping productive beta chains. Identical CDR3 protein sequences are pooled into one entry, listed with their most common genes and DNA. None of the V and J calls come from the authors' own analysis; TCRdb made them. The sample table lists hundreds of thousands of distinct CDR3 sequences, approximately 53% of them with a count of one. The biggest ten clones account for 20% to 30% of the sample.

This receptor was identified in a man aged 40-49 years in good health. The sample taken for sequencing was blood. The chain joins TRBV12-3 or TRBV12-4 to TRBJ1-1; TRBD1 fits 9 bases in the junction. The CDR3 sequence is CASWGQGGWTEAFF. The DNA sequence reads TGTGCCAGCTGGGGACAGGGCGGCTGGACTGAAGCTTTCTTT.